What follows is one T cell receptor (beta chain) and its context. The entry originates in a study of blood T cell repertoires in COVID-19. With 3 bases clipped from V and 4 bases from J, the junction kept 5 bases outside the gene matches. Germline assignment: CDR1 SEHNR and CDR2 FQNEAQ (reference sequence). The CDR3 has 14 residues. Sequenced by immunoSEQ multiplex PCR; TCRdb stores in-frame clones only, minus some. The sample includes about 180,000 clones, more than 75% of them seen just once. This chain uses TRBV7-9 with TRBJ2-7, with 8 bases aligning to TRBD2. Sample: peripheral blood. The receptor comes from a person aged 70 to 80 with COVID-19, enrolled during active disease. The CDR3 coding sequence is TGTGCCAGCAGCTTCCGAGCGGGAGCATACGAGCAGTACTTC. Its translation: CASSFRAGAYEQYF.